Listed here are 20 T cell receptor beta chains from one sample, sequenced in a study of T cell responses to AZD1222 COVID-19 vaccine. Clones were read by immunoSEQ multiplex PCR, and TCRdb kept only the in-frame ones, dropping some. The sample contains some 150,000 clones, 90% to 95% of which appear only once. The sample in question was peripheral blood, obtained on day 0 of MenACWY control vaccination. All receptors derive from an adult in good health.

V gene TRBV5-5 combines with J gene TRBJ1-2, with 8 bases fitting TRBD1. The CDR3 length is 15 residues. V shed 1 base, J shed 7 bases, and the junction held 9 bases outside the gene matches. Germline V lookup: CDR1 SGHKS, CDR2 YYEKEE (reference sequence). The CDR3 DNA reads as TGTGCCAGCAGCTTGTCGGCCGGGACAGGTCGTGGCTACACCTTC. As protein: CASSLSAGTGRGYTF.

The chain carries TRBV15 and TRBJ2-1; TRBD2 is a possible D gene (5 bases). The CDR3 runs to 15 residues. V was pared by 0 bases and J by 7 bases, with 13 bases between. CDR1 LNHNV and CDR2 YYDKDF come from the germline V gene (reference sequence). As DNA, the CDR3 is TGTGCCACCAGCAGAGATCTCTCTAGCACAAATGAGCAGTTCTTC. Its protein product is CATSRDLSSTNEQFF. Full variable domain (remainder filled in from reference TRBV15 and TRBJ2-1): DAMVIQNPRYQVTQFGKPVTLSCSQTLNHNVMYWYQQKSSQAPKLLFHYYDKDFNNEADTPDNFQSRRPNTSFCFLDIRSPGLGDTAMYLCATSRDLSSTNEQFFGPGTRLTVL.

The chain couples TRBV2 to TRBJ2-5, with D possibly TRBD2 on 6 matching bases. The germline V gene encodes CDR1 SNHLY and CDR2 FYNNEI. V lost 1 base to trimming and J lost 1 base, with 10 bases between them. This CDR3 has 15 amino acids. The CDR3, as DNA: TGTGCCAGCAGTGAAGATGGGACTTTCCAAGAGACCCAGTACTTC. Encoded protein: CASSEDGTFQETQYF.

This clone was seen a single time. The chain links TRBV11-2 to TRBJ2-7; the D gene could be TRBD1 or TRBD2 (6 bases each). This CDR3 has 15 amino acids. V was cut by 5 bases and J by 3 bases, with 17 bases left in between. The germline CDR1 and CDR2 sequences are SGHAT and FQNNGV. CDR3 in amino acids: CASSPGDSPSYEQYF. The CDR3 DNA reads TGTGCCAGCAGCCCAGGGGACTCTCCAAGCTACGAGCAGTACTTC.

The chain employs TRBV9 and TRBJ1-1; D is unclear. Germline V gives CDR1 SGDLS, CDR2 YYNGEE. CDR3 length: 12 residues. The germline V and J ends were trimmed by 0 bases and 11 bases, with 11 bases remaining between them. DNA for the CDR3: TGTGCCAGCAGCGTAGTAGGTAGGGCGGCTTTCTTT. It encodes CASSVVGRAAFF. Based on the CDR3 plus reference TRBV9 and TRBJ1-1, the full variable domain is DSGVTQTPKHLITATGQRVTLRCSPRSGDLSVYWYQQSLDQGLQFLIQYYNGEERAKGNILERFSAQQFPDLHSELNLSSLELGDSALYFCASSVVGRAAFFGQGTRLTVV.

The CDR3 bases are TGTGCCAGCAGTGCGGCGGGGGACACAGATACGCAGTATTTT. Translating it yields CASSAAGDTDTQYF. This chain uses TRBV6-4 with TRBJ2-3; 7 nucleotides line up with TRBD2. Germline loops: CDR1 MRHNA, CDR2 SNTAGT. This CDR3 spans 14 amino acids. V was pared by 4 bases and J by 2 bases, with 3 bases of the junction left unmatched.

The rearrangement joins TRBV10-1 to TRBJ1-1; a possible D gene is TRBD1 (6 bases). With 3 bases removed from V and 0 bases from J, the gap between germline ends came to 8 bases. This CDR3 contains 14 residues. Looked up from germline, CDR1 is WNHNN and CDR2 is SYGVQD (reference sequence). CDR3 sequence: CASSDGQMNTEAFF. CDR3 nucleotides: TGCGCCAGCAGTGATGGACAGATGAACACTGAAGCTTTCTTT.

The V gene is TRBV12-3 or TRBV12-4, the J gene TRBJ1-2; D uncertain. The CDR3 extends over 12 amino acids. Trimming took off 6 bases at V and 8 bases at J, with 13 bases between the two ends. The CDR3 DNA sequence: TGTGCCAGCAGCCATCGGGCGTGGGGCTACACCTTC. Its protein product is CASSHRAWGYTF.

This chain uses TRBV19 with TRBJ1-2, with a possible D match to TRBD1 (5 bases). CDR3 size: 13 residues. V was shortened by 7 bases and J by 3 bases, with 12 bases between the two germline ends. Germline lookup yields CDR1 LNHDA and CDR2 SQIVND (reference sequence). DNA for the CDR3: TGTGCCAGTATTCAAGACAGCCACTATGGCTACACCTTC. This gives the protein CASIQDSHYGYTF.

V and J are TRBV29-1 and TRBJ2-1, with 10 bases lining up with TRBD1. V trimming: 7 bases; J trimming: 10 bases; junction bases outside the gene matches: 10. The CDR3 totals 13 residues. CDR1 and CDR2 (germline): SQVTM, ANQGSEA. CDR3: CSGWTGGLGEQFF. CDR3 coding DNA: TGCAGCGGATGGACAGGGGGTCTGGGGGAGCAGTTCTTC.

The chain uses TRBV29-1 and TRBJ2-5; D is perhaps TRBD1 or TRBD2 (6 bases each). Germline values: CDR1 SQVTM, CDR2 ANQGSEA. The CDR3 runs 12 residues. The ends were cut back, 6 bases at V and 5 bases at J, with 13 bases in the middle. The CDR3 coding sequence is TGCAGCGTCGACAGGCGGGATGAGACCCAGTACTTC. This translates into CSVDRRDETQYF. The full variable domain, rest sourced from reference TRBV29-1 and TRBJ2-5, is SAVISQKPSRDICQRGTSLTIQCQVDSQVTMMFWYRQQPGQSLTLIATANQGSEATYESGFVIDKFPISRPNLTFSTLTVSNMSPEDSSIYLCSVDRRDETQYFGPGTRLLVL.

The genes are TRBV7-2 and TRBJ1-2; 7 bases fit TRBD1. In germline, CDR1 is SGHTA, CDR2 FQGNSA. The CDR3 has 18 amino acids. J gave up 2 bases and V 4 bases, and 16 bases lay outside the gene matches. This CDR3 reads CASSSPDFGTADNYGYTF. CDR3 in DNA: TGTGCCAGCAGCTCTCCCGATTTCGGGACAGCTGACAACTATGGCTACACCTTC.

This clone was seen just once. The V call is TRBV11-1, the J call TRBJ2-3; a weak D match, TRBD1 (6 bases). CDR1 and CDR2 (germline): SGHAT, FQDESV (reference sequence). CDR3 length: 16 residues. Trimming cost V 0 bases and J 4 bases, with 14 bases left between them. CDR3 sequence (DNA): TGTGCCAGCAGCTTAGCGCAGGGGCGCTTCGCAGATACGCAGTATTTT. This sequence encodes CASSLAQGRFADTQYF.

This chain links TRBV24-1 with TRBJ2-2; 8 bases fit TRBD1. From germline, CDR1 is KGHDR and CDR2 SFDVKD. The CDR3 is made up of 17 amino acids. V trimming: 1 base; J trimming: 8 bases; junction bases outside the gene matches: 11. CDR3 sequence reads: CATSDFFPGQVMGELFF. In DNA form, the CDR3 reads TGTGCCACCAGTGATTTCTTCCCGGGACAGGTTATGGGGGAGCTGTTTTTT.

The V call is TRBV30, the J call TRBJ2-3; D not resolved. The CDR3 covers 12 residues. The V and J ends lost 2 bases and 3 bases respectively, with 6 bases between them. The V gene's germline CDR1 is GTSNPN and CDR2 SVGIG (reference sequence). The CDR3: CAWSPGTDTQYF. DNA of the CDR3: TGTGCCTGGAGTCCCGGAACAGATACGCAGTATTTT.

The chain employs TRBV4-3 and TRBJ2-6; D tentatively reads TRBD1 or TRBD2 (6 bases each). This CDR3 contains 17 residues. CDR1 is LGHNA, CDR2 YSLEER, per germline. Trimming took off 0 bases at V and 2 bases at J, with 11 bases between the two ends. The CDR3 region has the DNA TGCGCCAGCAGCCAAGATTGGGGGGCAGCTGGGGCCAACGTCCTGACTTTC. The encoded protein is CASSQDWGAAGANVLTF.

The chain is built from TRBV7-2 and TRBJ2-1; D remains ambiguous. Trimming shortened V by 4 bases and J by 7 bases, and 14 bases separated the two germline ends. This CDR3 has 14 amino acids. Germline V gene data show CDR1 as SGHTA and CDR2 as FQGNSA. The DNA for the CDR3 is TGTGCCAGCAGCTCCTATACCCCTGTAAATGAGCAGTTCTTC. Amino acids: CASSSYTPVNEQFF.

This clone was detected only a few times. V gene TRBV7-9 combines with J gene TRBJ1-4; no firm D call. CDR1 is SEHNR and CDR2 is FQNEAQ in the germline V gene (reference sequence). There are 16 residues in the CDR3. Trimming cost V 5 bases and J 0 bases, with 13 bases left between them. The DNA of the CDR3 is TGTGCCAGCAGCCCACCTTTCGGGGCAACTAATGAAAAACTGTTTTTT. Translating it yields CASSPPFGATNEKLFF.

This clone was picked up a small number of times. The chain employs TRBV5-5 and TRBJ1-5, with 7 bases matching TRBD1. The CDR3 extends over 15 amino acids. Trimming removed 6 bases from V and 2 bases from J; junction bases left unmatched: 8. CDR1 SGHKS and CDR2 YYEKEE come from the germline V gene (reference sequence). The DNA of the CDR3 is TGTGCCAGCAACAGCGGACAGGCAGGCAATCAGCCCCAGCATTTT. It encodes CASNSGQAGNQPQHF.

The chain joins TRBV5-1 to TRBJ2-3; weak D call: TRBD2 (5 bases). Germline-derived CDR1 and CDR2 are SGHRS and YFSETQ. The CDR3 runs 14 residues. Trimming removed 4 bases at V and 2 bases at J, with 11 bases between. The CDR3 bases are TGCGCCAGCAGCAATCCGGGGAACACAGATACGCAGTATTTT. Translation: CASSNPGNTDTQYF.